This T cell receptor (beta chain) comes out of a study of blood T cell repertoires in COVID-19. Study in general: PBMCs, B-cell-depleted T cells, or T cells were the source of the cDNA or gDNA that made up the material.

Sequencing was performed with immunoSEQ multiplex PCR; in TCRdb, only in-frame clones are kept and a portion is missing. The table records around 130,000 clones, approximately 90% of them present only once. The CDR3 length is 16 residues. Per the germline V gene, CDR1 is LGHDT and CDR2 is YNNKEL (reference sequence). V was clipped by 5 bases and J by 0 bases, with 16 bases between them. Sequences were obtained from peripheral blood. The receptor was isolated from a woman of 80 years or more with acute or convalescent COVID-19. The chain couples TRBV3-1 (or the pseudogene TRBV3-2) to TRBJ1-1, with D possibly TRBD1 on 6 matching bases. The CDR3 spells CASSSRGRGMNTEAFF. In nucleotides, the CDR3 is TGTGCCAGCAGCTCCAGGGGTAGGGGTATGAACACTGAAGCTTTCTTT.